This TCR beta chain was recovered during a study of T cells in Graves' hyperthyroidism and ophthalmopathy. Notes on the study in general: Ophthalmopathy got predicted by the model a median approximately six months before its onset.

It was RNA transcripts that yielded the amplified TCR beta CDR3 regions. HTBI primers drove first-round RT-PCR of the TCR CDR3. TCRdb redid the calling of the multiplex PCR reads with MiXCR, one entry per CDR3 protein. The sample lists more than 550,000 distinct CDR3 sequences, about 18% seen once, with roughly a sixth in the top ten. The CDR3 has 16 residues. The germline V gene encodes CDR1 SGHTA and CDR2 FQGTGA. Germline trimming cut 5 bases from V and 0 bases from J; bases unmatched to any gene: 5. This clonotype was counted ten times or more. The antigen is unknown. Sequencing was carried out using blood. The origin of this receptor is a man aged 50-60 years with Graves' hyperthyroidism. This rearrangement joins TRBV7-3 to TRBJ2-1, with 9 bases fitting TRBD2. The CDR3 sequence: CASSPISGSSYNEQFF. CDR3 bases: TGTGCCAGCAGCCCAATTAGCGGGAGCTCCTACAATGAGCAGTTCTTC.